One and the same sample provided the 3 T cell receptor beta chains below, sequenced in a study of preoperative IRX-2 immunotherapy in early breast cancer. The method was immunoSEQ multiplex PCR; TCRdb's version includes in-frame clones alone and lacks a portion of them. The table lists fewer than 40,000 clones, about nine tenths of them singletons. Treatment of the sample: preoperative locoregional IRX-2 cytokine immunotherapy. The sequencing here drew on tumor tissue, taken after IRX-2 immunotherapy. The receptors were gathered from a human donor with breast cancer.

V is TRBV19 and J is TRBJ1-1; 7 bases align to TRBD1. Trimming at V came to 5 bases and at J to 5 bases, leaving 8 bases not matched to a gene. CDR1 and CDR2 (germline): LNHDA, SQIVND (reference sequence). The CDR3 totals 14 residues. CDR3 sequence (DNA): TGTGCCAGTAGTGCCCGACAGGGCGGTACTGAAGCTTTCTTT. Translating gives CASSARQGGTEAFF. Full variable domain (remainder filled in from reference TRBV19 and TRBJ1-1): DGGITQSPKYLFRKEGQNVTLSCEQNLNHDAMYWYRQDPGQGLRLIYYSQIVNDFQKGDIAEGYSVSREKKESFPLTVTSAQKNPTAFYLCASSARQGGTEAFFGQGTRLTVV.

CDR3 residues: CASSPGLAGTQETQYF. Written as DNA, the CDR3 is TGTGCCAGCAGCCCGGGACTAGCGGGGACTCAAGAGACCCAGTACTTC. The chain employs TRBV11-3 and TRBJ2-5, with TRBD2 identical over 13 bases. The germline CDR1 and CDR2 sequences are SGHNT and YENEEA. There are 16 residues in the CDR3. V was clipped by 5 bases and J by 2 bases; unmatched bases: 5.

The chain carries TRBV5-1 and TRBJ2-5; D is undetermined. Per germline, CDR1 SGHRS and CDR2 YFSETQ. Trimming took 0 bases from V and 1 from J, leaving 19 bases between them. The CDR3 is 18 residues long. CDR3: CASSLGGFGASSQETQYF. In nucleotides, the CDR3 is TGCGCCAGCAGCTTGGGTGGGTTCGGTGCATCTTCCCAAGAGACCCAGTACTTC.